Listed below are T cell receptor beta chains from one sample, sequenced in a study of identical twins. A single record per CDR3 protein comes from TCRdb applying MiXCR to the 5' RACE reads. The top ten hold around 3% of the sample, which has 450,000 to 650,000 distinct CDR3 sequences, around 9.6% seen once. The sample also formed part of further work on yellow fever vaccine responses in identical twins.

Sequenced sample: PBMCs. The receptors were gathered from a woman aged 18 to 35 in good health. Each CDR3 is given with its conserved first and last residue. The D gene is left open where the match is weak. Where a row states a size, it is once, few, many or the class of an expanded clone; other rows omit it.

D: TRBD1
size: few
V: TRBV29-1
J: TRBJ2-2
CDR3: CSVRTGRGDTGELFF
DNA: TGCAGCGTCAGGACAGGTCGGGGAGACACCGGGGAGCTGTTTTTT

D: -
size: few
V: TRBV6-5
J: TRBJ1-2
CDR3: CASRFVGGGYTF
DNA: TGTGCCAGCAGATTCGTCGGAGGCGGCTACACCTTC

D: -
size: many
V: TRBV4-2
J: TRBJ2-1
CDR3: CASSDRIYNEQFF
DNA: TGTGCCAGTTCGGACAGAATCTACAATGAGCAGTTCTTC

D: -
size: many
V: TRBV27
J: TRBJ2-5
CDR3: CASSLGAGGETQYF
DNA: TGTGCCAGCAGTTTAGGAGCTGGCGGGGAGACCCAGTACTTC

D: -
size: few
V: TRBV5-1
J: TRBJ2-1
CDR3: CASSLVPDLPEQFF
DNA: TGCGCCAGCAGCTTGGTCCCTGATCTCCCTGAGCAGTTCTTC

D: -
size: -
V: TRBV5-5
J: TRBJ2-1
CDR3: CASSLTVINEQFF
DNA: TGTGCCAGCAGCTTGACGGTTATCAATGAGCAGTTCTTC

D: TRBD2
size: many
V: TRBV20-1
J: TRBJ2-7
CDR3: CSARKASGRPYEQYF
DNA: TGCAGTGCTAGAAAGGCTAGCGGGAGGCCCTACGAGCAGTACTTC

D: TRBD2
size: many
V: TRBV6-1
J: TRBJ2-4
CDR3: CASSQLAGGPSKNIQYF
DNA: TGTGCCAGCAGCCAACTAGCGGGGGGACCTTCCAAAAACATTCAGTACTTC

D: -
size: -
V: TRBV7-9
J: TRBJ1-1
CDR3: CASSPEGVYTEAFF
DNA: TGTGCCAGCAGCCCCGAGGGTGTATACACTGAAGCTTTCTTT

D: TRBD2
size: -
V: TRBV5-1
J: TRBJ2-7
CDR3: CASSSLTSGYQAYEQYF
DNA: TGCGCCAGCAGCTCTCTTACTAGCGGTTATCAAGCCTACGAGCAGTACTTC

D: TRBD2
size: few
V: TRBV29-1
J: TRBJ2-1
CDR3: CSVKGPSGSGNEQFF
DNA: TGCAGCGTGAAAGGGCCTAGCGGGAGCGGTAATGAGCAGTTCTTC

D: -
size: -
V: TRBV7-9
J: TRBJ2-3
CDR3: CASSPPELLNTDTQYF
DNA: TGTGCCAGCAGCCCCCCGGAGCTTTTAAACACAGATACGCAGTATTTT

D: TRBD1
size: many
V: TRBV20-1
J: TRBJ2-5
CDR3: CSASGQQETQYF
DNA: TGCAGTGCTTCGGGACAGCAAGAGACCCAGTACTTC

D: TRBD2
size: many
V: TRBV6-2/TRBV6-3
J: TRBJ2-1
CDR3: CASKEREKFNEQFF
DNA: TGTGCCAGCAAGGAGCGGGAGAAATTCAATGAGCAGTTCTTC

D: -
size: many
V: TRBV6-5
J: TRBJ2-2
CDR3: CASSYGLVGELFF
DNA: TGTGCCAGCAGTTACGGGTTGGTCGGGGAGCTGTTTTTT

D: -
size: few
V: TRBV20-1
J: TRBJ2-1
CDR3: CSARNHYNEQFF
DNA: TGCAGTGCTAGGAATCATTACAATGAGCAGTTCTTC

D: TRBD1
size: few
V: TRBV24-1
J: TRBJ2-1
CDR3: CATSDRTGGHNEQFF
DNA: TGTGCCACCAGTGACAGGACAGGGGGCCACAATGAGCAGTTCTTC

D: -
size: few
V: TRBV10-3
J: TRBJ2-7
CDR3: CAIKVASDGEQYF
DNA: TGTGCCATCAAGGTTGCTAGCGATGGCGAGCAGTACTTC

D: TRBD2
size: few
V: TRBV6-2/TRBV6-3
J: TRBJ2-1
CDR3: CASRAGGVYNEQFF
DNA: TGTGCCAGCAGAGCGGGAGGGGTCTACAATGAGCAGTTCTTC

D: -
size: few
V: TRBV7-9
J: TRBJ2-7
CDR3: CASSSADNDEQYF
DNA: TGTGCCAGCAGCTCAGCGGACAACGACGAGCAGTACTTC

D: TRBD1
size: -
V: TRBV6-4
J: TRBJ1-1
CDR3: CASRGTVNTEAFF
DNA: TGTGCCAGCAGGGGGACAGTGAACACTGAAGCTTTCTTT

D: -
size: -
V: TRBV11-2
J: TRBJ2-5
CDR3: CASSLRTMTRQIQETQYF
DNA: TGTGCCAGCAGCTTACGAACCATGACTCGGCAGATTCAAGAGACCCAGTACTTC

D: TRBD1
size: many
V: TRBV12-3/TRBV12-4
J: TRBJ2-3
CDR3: CASSSGTGGVPDTQYF
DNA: TGTGCCAGCAGCTCCGGGACAGGGGGCGTCCCAGATACGCAGTATTTT

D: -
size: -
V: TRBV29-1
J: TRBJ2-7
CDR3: CSVDMEGTYEQYF
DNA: TGCAGCGTTGACATGGAGGGTACCTACGAGCAGTACTTC

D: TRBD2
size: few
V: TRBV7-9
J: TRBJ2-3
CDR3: CASSFRPGEGTDTQYF
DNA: TGTGCCAGCAGCTTTCGCCCGGGGGAGGGGACAGATACGCAGTATTTT

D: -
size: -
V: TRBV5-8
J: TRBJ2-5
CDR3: CASNPRGETQYF
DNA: TGTGCCAGCAATCCCCGGGGGGAGACCCAGTACTTC

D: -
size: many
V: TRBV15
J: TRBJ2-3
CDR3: CATSREGTRSTDTQYF
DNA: TGTGCCACCAGCAGAGAGGGGACCAGAAGCACAGATACGCAGTATTTT

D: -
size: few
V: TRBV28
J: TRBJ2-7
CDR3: CASSTPVGMYEQYF
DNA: TGTGCCAGCAGCACGCCGGTAGGAATGTACGAGCAGTACTTC

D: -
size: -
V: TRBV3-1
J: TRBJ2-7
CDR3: CASSQDWTFYEQYF
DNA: TGTGCCAGCAGCCAAGATTGGACTTTCTACGAGCAGTACTTC

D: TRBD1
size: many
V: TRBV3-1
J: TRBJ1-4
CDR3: CASSQTGTANEKLFF
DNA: TGTGCCAGCAGCCAAACCGGGACAGCAAACGAAAAACTGTTTTTT

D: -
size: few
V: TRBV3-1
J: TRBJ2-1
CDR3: CASGLTYNEQFF
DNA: TGTGCCAGCGGTCTCACCTACAATGAGCAGTTCTTC

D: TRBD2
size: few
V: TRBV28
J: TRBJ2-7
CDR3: CASSPYTTSGSSYEQYF
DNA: TGTGCCAGCAGTCCATATACGACTAGCGGGAGTTCCTACGAGCAGTACTTC

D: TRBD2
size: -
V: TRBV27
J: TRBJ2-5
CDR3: CASSPLGLAGGKETQYF
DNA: TGTGCCAGCAGCCCCCTTGGACTAGCGGGGGGAAAAGAGACCCAGTACTTC

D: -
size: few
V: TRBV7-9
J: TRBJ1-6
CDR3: CASSATGRSSPLHF
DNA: TGTGCCAGCAGCGCAACAGGGCGGTCTTCACCCCTCCACTTT

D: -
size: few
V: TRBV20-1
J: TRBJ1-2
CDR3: CSARAGVDGYTF
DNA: TGCAGTGCTAGAGCGGGTGTTGACGGCTACACCTTC

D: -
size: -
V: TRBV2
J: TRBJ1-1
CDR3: CASSAQLNTEAFF
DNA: TGTGCCAGCTCGGCACAGTTGAACACTGAAGCTTTCTTT

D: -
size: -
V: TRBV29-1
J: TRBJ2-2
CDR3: CSATTGTGELFF
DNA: TGCAGCGCCACGACAGGCACCGGGGAGCTGTTTTTT

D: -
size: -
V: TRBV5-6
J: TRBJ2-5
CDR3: CASSPLQGGETQYF
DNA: TGTGCCAGCAGCCCTCTACAGGGAGGAGAGACCCAGTACTTC

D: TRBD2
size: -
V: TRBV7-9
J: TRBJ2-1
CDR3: CASSYSGEYNEQFF
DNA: TGTGCCAGCAGTTATAGCGGGGAATACAATGAGCAGTTCTTC

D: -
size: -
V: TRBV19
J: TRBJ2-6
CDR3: CASSIRGTGANVLTF
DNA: TGTGCCAGTAGTATCCGGGGGACTGGGGCCAACGTCCTGACTTTC

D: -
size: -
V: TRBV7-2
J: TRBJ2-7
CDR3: CASSQRSEYSYEQYF
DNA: TGTGCCAGCAGCCAGAGATCGGAGTACTCCTACGAGCAGTACTTC

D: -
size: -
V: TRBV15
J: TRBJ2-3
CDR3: CATSREASVTDTQYF
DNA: TGTGCCACCAGCAGAGAGGCTAGCGTGACAGATACGCAGTATTTT

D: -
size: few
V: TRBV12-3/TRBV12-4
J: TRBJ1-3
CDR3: CASNGPDPGNTIYF
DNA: TGTGCCAGCAACGGACCCGACCCTGGAAACACCATATATTTT

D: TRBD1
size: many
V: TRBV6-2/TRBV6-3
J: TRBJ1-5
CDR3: CASSYSNNRGSNQPQHF
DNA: TGTGCCAGCAGTTACTCGAACAACAGGGGCAGCAATCAGCCCCAGCATTTT

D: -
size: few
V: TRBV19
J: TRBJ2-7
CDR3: CASSVRDMYEQYF
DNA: TGTGCCAGTAGTGTGAGGGACATGTACGAGCAGTACTTC

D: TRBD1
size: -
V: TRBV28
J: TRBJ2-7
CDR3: CASSLLEGAAEQYF
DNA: TGTGCCAGCAGTTTGCTCGAGGGGGCGGCCGAGCAGTACTTC

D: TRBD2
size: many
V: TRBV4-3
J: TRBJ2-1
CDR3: CASSQDFAGAGYEQFF
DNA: TGCGCCAGCAGCCAAGATTTCGCGGGAGCGGGCTATGAGCAGTTCTTC

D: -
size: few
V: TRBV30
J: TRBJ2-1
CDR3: CAWIGVAAEQFF
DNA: TGTGCCTGGATCGGCGTAGCGGCTGAGCAGTTCTTC

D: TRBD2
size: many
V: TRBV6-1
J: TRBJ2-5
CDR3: CASMTSGADTQYF
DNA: TGTGCCAGTATGACTAGCGGGGCTGATACCCAGTACTTC

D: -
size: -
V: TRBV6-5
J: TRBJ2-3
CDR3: CASSYREGQDTQYF
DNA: TGTGCCAGCAGTTACAGGGAGGGACAAGATACGCAGTATTTT

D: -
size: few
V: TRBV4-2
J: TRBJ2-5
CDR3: CASSPQELEETQYF
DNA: TGTGCCAGCAGCCCCCAGGAACTTGAAGAGACCCAGTACTTC

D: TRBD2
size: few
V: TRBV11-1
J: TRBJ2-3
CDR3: CASSSGTSGGFLKSTDTQYF
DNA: TGTGCCAGCAGCTCCGGGACTAGCGGGGGGTTCCTTAAGAGCACAGATACGCAGTATTTT

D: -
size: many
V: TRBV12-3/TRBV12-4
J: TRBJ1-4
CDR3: CASSLGSGKLFF
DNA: TGTGCCAGCAGTTTAGGTTCCGGAAAACTGTTTTTT

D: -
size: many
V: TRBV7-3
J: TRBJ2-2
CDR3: CASSSEGTTGELFF
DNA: TGTGCCAGCAGCTCTGAGGGGACAACCGGGGAGCTGTTTTTT

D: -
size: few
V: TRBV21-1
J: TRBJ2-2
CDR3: CASSNVGLAYQNTGELFF
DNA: TGTGCCAGCAGCAACGTGGGACTAGCGTACCAGAACACCGGGGAGCTGTTTTTT